The 25 T cell receptor beta chains below were found in one sample sequenced in a study of T cell clonotyping in hematopoietic cell transplantation. TCRdb's copy holds only in-frame clones and misses some; the assay was immunoSEQ multiplex PCR. The sample has around 15,000 clones; over 95% are singletons. The starting material was peripheral blood mononuclear cells, obtained 30 days after allogeneic stem cell transplant. The receptor set was obtained from a female patient aged 50-59 years who had an allogeneic stem cell transplant from an unrelated donor, so T cells may come from the graft donor. Some clones in this sample may be carry-over from other donors' samples.

This chain connects TRBV6-5 to TRBJ2-1, with D perhaps matching TRBD2 (5 bases). Trimming shortened V by 8 bases and J by 0 bases, and 8 bases separated the two germline ends. Germline CDR1 and CDR2: MNHEY and SVGAGI. CDR3 length: 13 residues. The CDR3 loop reads CASRGDSYNEQFF. The CDR3 nucleotides read TGTGCCAGCCGGGGTGACTCCTACAATGAGCAGTTCTTC.

The chain combines TRBV6-5 with TRBJ1-4, with a possible D match to TRBD1 (5 bases). The length of the CDR3 is 15 residues. Germline V lookup: CDR1 MNHEY, CDR2 SVGAGI. With 6 bases removed from V and 0 bases from J, the gap between germline ends came to 11 bases. CDR3 protein: CASRETGATNEKLFF. As DNA, the CDR3 is TGTGCCAGCAGGGAAACAGGAGCAACTAATGAAAAACTGTTTTTT.

The V call is TRBV6-1, the J call TRBJ2-3, with 8 bases identical to TRBD1. This CDR3 comprises 15 residues. The germline V gene encodes CDR1 MNHNS and CDR2 SASEGT. Trimming took 1 base from V and 4 from J; bases not matched to a gene: 4. For the CDR3, the DNA is TGTGCCAGCAGTGAAGGACAGGGGACTGCAGATACGCAGTATTTT. Residues: CASSEGQGTADTQYF.

The rearrangement links TRBV11-2 to TRBJ1-2; a possible D gene is TRBD1 (5 bases). The CDR3 sequence is 14 residues long. Trimming pared 4 bases from V and 8 bases from J, leaving 17 bases between. Per the germline V gene, CDR1 is SGHAT and CDR2 is FQNNGV. CDR3 sequence: CASSWGGAVRGYTF. The CDR3 bases are TGTGCCAGCAGCTGGGGCGGGGCAGTTCGCGGCTACACCTTC.

The chain has TRBV19 and TRBJ2-3; D remains unclear. Deletions cut 6 bases from V and 0 bases from J, with 16 bases between. The CDR3 is 16 amino acids. Germline V gene lookup returns CDR1 LNHDA and CDR2 SQIVND (reference sequence). In nucleotides, the CDR3 is TGTGCCAGTAGACCAGACCCGCAGGTTAGCACAGATACGCAGTATTTT. It yields the protein CASRPDPQVSTDTQYF.

The rearrangement links TRBV6-1 to TRBJ2-5, with D perhaps TRBD2 (6 bases). The length of the CDR3 is 13 residues. In germline, CDR1 is MNHNS, CDR2 SASEGT. V was clipped by 6 bases and J by 7 bases, with 15 bases between them. For the CDR3, the DNA is TGTGCCAGCAGGGAGGAGGGGATGCGGACCCAGTACTTC. Translating gives CASREEGMRTQYF.

The chain recombines TRBV6-1 with TRBJ2-2, with TRBD1 as a possible D gene (5 bases). Germline V CDR1 and CDR2: MNHNS, SASEGT. The length of the CDR3 is 14 residues. V was shortened by 0 bases and J by 3 bases, with 5 bases between the two germline ends. The CDR3 bases are TGTGCCAGCAGTGAAGCAGGGGACACCGGGGAGCTGTTTTTT. Encoded protein: CASSEAGDTGELFF.

The rearrangement links TRBV7-2 to TRBJ1-1; D is uncertain. In germline, CDR1 is SGHTA, CDR2 FQGNSA. V lost 5 bases and J 4 bases, leaving 14 bases between the germline ends. This CDR3 has 14 amino acids. In DNA form, the CDR3 reads TGTGCCAGCAGCACCCAATCGGGGAGCACTGAAGCTTTCTTT. Translated, it gives CASSTQSGSTEAFF.

The V gene is TRBV7-6, the J gene TRBJ2-1; the match to TRBD1 covers 7 bases. CDR3 size: 16 residues. The V gene's germline CDR1 is SGHVS and CDR2 FNYEAQ. Trimming cost V 5 bases and J 0 bases; bases outside gene matches: 7. CDR3 loop: CASSRMGQNSYNEQFF. CDR3 bases: TGTGCCAGCAGCCGGATGGGACAGAACTCCTACAATGAGCAGTTCTTC.

This clone was recorded once. The chain uses TRBV4-1 and TRBJ2-1; 7 bases align to TRBD1. Germline CDR1 reads MGHRA; CDR2 reads YSYEKL. The CDR3 is 14 residues long. Trimming cost V 4 bases and J 5 bases; bases outside gene matches: 5. The CDR3 nucleotides are TGCGCCAGCAGCCCTTGGGACAGCGACAATGAGCAGTTCTTC. Translating gives CASSPWDSDNEQFF.

Only one count was recorded for this clone. The V and J genes are TRBV5-1 and TRBJ2-7; 7 bases agree with TRBD2. Trimming removed 1 base from V and 2 bases from J; junction bases left unmatched: 6. The CDR3 is made up of 15 amino acids. CDR1 and CDR2 from the germline V gene are SGHRS and YFSETQ. CDR3 sequence reads: CASSLSGAGPYEQYF. CDR3 in DNA: TGCGCCAGCAGCTTGAGCGGGGCCGGCCCCTACGAGCAGTACTTC. The whole variable domain, remainder taken from reference TRBV5-1 and TRBJ2-7, is KAGVTQTPRYLIKTRGQQVTLSCSPISGHRSVSWYQQTPGQGLQFLFEYFSETQRNKGNFPGRFSGRQFSNSRSEMNVSTLELGDSALYLCASSLSGAGPYEQYFGPGTRLTVT.

V gene TRBV30 combines with J gene TRBJ2-2; tentatively, D is TRBD1 (5 bases). Germline-derived CDR1 and CDR2 are GTSNPN and SVGIG (reference sequence). This CDR3 has 13 residues. V dropped 2 bases and J dropped 6 bases, with 10 bases sitting between them. Written as DNA, the CDR3 is TGTGCCTGGAGTCCAGGGAATCCCGGGGAGCTGTTTTTT. This encodes CAWSPGNPGELFF. Using reference TRBV30 and TRBJ2-2 for the parts outside the CDR3, the full variable domain is SQTIHQWPATLVQPVGSPLSLECTVEGTSNPNLYWYRQAAGRGLQLLFYSVGIGQISSEVPQNLSASRPQDRQFILSSKKLLLSDSGFYLCAWSPGNPGELFFGEGSRLTVL.

The table lists this clone with a count of one. The germline gene is not matched at one end of the junction; a read error may be the cause. This chain uses TRBV7-7 with TRBJ2-5; D is tentatively TRBD1 or TRBD2 (6 bases each). Germline lookup yields CDR1 SSHAT and CDR2 FNYEAQ (reference sequence). The CDR3 spans 17 residues. In nucleotides, the CDR3 is TGTGCTAGCAGCTTAGAGGGGGTTTCCGGGAGTTCCGAGACCCAGTACTTC. Translated, it gives CASSLEGVSGSSETQYF.

V usage is TRBV7-3 and J usage is TRBJ1-5; maybe TRBD1 (6 bases). V shed 5 bases and J shed 9 bases, with 14 bases lying between them. Looked up from germline, CDR1 is SGHTA and CDR2 is FQGTGA. The CDR3 extends over 13 amino acids. Here the CDR3 reads CASSRGPAGPQHF. CDR3 sequence (DNA): TGTGCCAGCAGCCGGGGGCCCGCAGGGCCCCAGCATTTT. The complete variable domain, with remaining parts taken from reference TRBV7-3 and TRBJ1-5, reads GAGVSQTPSNKVTEKGKYVELRCDPISGHTALYWYRQSLGQGPEFLIYFQGTGAADDSGLPNDRFFAVRPEGSVSTLKIQRTERGDSAVYLCASSRGPAGPQHFGDGTRLSIL.

The chain links TRBV29-1 to TRBJ1-5, with D possibly being TRBD1 (6 bases). This CDR3 contains 13 residues. Germline lookup yields CDR1 SQVTM and CDR2 ANQGSEA. Trimming stripped 4 bases from V and 9 bases from J, with 16 bases between. CDR3 sequence reads: CSVARDTEGPQHF. CDR3 bases: TGCAGCGTTGCAAGGGACACGGAGGGGCCCCAGCATTTT.

The V and J genes are TRBV4-1 and TRBJ2-3, with TRBD1 as a possible D gene (6 bases). The CDR3 has 16 amino acids. V was clipped by 3 bases and J by 1 base, with 14 bases between them. Germline V gene data show CDR1 as MGHRA and CDR2 as YSYEKL. CDR3 in amino acids: CASSQEIQGRTDTQYF. DNA of the CDR3: TGCGCCAGCAGCCAGGAAATTCAGGGGCGCACAGATACGCAGTATTTT.

This clone was observed a few times. This chain uses TRBV7-6 with TRBJ2-2, with TRBD2 identical over 8 bases. J was trimmed by 7 bases and V by 3 bases; bases with no gene match: 4. Germline V gene sequence: CDR1 SGHVS, CDR2 FNYEAQ. The CDR3 covers 14 residues. The CDR3 loop reads CASSFSGGGGELFF. The CDR3 nucleotides read TGTGCCAGCAGCTTCAGCGGGGGTGGCGGGGAGCTGTTTTTT.

This clone has a single count. The chain recombines TRBV29-1 with TRBJ2-7; possible D gene TRBD2, 5 bases. The germline V and J ends were trimmed by 7 bases and 3 bases, with 7 bases remaining between them. The CDR3 spans 10 residues. CDR1 SQVTM and CDR2 ANQGSEA come from the germline V gene. The CDR3 DNA reads as TGCAGCGCCGGGGACTACGAGCAGTACTTC. Protein sequence: CSAGDYEQYF.

V usage is TRBV19 and J usage is TRBJ1-1; D remains unclear. Germline V gives CDR1 LNHDA, CDR2 SQIVND (reference sequence). The V end was cut by 6 bases, the J end by 4 bases, with 15 bases between. The CDR3 is 14 residues long. The CDR3 sequence: CASSRNHLGTEAFF. The CDR3 DNA reads as TGTGCCAGTAGCCGCAACCACCTGGGCACTGAAGCTTTCTTT.

This chain uses TRBV2 with TRBJ1-1; 9 positions agree with TRBD1. V was pared by 7 bases and J by 1 base, with 7 bases of the junction left unmatched. CDR3 length: 15 residues. CDR1 is SNHLY, CDR2 FYNNEI, per germline. Here the CDR3 reads CASTWGQGRNTEAFF. The CDR3 bases are TGTGCCAGCACCTGGGGACAGGGCCGGAACACTGAAGCTTTCTTT.

The chain is built from TRBV29-1 and TRBJ2-7; either TRBD1 or TRBD2 may supply D (6 bases each). Trimming removed 4 bases from V and 2 bases from J, with 15 bases in between. The V gene's germline CDR1 is SQVTM and CDR2 ANQGSEA. This CDR3 has 14 residues. The CDR3 region has the DNA TGCAGCGTTGCGCCGGGGGCCTCAACCTACGAGCAGTACTTC. This translates into CSVAPGASTYEQYF.

The V and J genes are TRBV2 and TRBJ2-5; the match to TRBD2 covers 11 bases. The CDR3 contains 15 residues. Germline CDR1 and CDR2: SNHLY and FYNNEI. Trimming cost V 6 bases and J 3 bases; bases outside gene matches: 6. For the CDR3, the DNA is TGTGCCAGCAGACCTCTAGCGGGGGGTAAAGAGACCCAGTACTTC. Translating it yields CASRPLAGGKETQYF.

The rearrangement uses TRBV19 and TRBJ1-2; D remains ambiguous. Trimming cost V 5 bases and J 7 bases, with 14 bases left between them. This CDR3 region has 13 residues. CDR1 and CDR2 from the germline V gene are LNHDA and SQIVND (reference sequence). The CDR3 DNA sequence: TGTGCCAGTAGTCCCGTGCTGCCTGGTGGCTACACCTTC. This gives the protein CASSPVLPGGYTF.

The rearrangement uses TRBV29-1 and TRBJ1-2; 9 bases are a match to TRBD1. J lost 0 bases, V lost 8 bases, and 10 bases had no gene match. CDR1 is SQVTM, CDR2 ANQGSEA, per germline. This CDR3 has 15 amino acids. The CDR3 reads CSTRDRVTANYGYTF. As DNA, the CDR3 is TGCAGCACTCGGGACAGGGTCACAGCTAACTATGGCTACACCTTC.

The chain uses TRBV7-3 and TRBJ2-2; possibly TRBD1 or TRBD2 for D (5 bases each). V lost 5 bases and J lost 8, with 9 bases in between. There are 12 residues in the CDR3. Germline CDR1 is SGHTA and CDR2 is FQGTGA. This CDR3 is CASSLGRGELFF. CDR3 DNA sequence: TGTGCCAGCAGCCTGGGACGGGGGGAGCTGTTTTTT. The variable domain in full, completed from reference TRBV7-3 and TRBJ2-2, reads GAGVSQTPSNKVTEKGKYVELRCDPISGHTALYWYRQSLGQGPEFLIYFQGTGAADDSGLPNDRFFAVRPEGSVSTLKIQRTERGDSAVYLCASSLGRGELFFGEGSRLTVL.